This T cell receptor beta chain was obtained from a study of cytomegalovirus exposure and HLA in healthy donors. This CDR3 comprises 15 residues. Trimming cost V 2 bases and J 5 bases; bases outside gene matches: 6. Germline loops: CDR1 MNHEY, CDR2 SMNVEV (reference sequence). With 60 Vbeta and 13 Jbeta primers, the PCR was carried out. TCRdb's copy holds only in-frame clones and misses some; the assay was immunoSEQ multiplex PCR. In the table there are 90,000 to 100,000 clones, around 76% of which are singletons. Sequenced sample: PBMCs. This TCR was recovered from a man between 40 and 49 years old in good health and CMV-seropositive. The gene calls are TRBV27 and TRBJ1-5, with TRBD1 matching 7 bases. CDR3 amino acids: CASSLLGGLDQPQHF. CDR3 DNA sequence: TGTGCCAGCAGTTTACTAGGGGGCCTCGATCAGCCCCAGCATTTT.